One and the same sample provided the 27 T cell receptor beta chains below, sequenced in a study of T cell repertoires in cytomegalovirus infection. TCRdb reprocessed the reads with MiXCR, giving one entry per CDR3 protein. The sample includes hundreds of thousands of distinct CDR3 sequences, more than 30% of them seen just once. No antigen has been assigned to these receptors. The material was cultured PBMCs, obtained from culture after CMV antigen stimulation. The receptors shown here come from a human donor in good health (CMV status not recorded). Some clones in this sample may be carry-over from other donors' samples.

This clonotype was found many times. The V gene is TRBV7-9, the J gene TRBJ2-2; TRBD2 aligns across 12 bases. V lost 11 bases and J lost 6; bases outside the gene matches: 7. The CDR3 totals 14 residues. CDR1 and CDR2 (germline): SEHNR, FQNEAQ (reference sequence). Written as DNA, the CDR3 is TGTGCCGGACCGGGACTAGCGGGTTCCGGGGAGCTGTTTTTT. Translated: CAGPGLAGSGELFF. Together with reference TRBV7-9 and TRBJ2-2, the CDR3 gives the full variable domain: DTGVSQNPRHKITKRGQNVTFRCDPISEHNRLYWYRQTLGQGPEFLTYFQNEAQLEKSRLLSDRFSAERPKGSFSTLEIQRTEQGDSAMYLCAGPGLAGSGELFFGEGSRLTVL.

This chain links TRBV7-6 with TRBJ1-1; the D is unclear. The CDR3 has 12 amino acids. V lost 4 bases, J lost 5 bases, and 8 bases lay in between. CDR1 is SGHVS and CDR2 is FNYEAQ in the germline V gene. In DNA form, the CDR3 reads TGTGCCAGCAGCTCGGTAAGGACTGAAGCTTTCTTT. It specifies CASSSVRTEAFF.

The gene calls are TRBV30 and TRBJ2-6, with unresolved D. There are 12 residues in the CDR3. CDR1 and CDR2 (germline): GTSNPN, SVGIG (reference sequence). Written as DNA, the CDR3 is TGTGTCTCAAGCTCTGGGGCCAACGTCCTGACTTTC. Protein: CVSSSGANVLTF.

CDR3 DNA sequence: TGTGCCAGCAGTACCCGCCTGGTGGAGGGGCAGCCCCAGCATTTT. This gives the protein CASSTRLVEGQPQHF. V is TRBV28 and J is TRBJ1-5, with D maybe TRBD1 (5 bases). The ends were cut back, 5 bases at V and 7 bases at J, with 18 bases in the middle. The V gene's germline CDR1 is MDHEN and CDR2 SYDVKM. CDR3 size: 15 residues. Based on the CDR3 plus reference TRBV28 and TRBJ1-5, the full variable domain is DVKVTQSSRYLVKRTGEKVFLECVQDMDHENMFWYRQDPGLGLRLIYFSYDVKMKEKGDIPEGYSVSREKKERFSLILESASTNQTSMYLCASSTRLVEGQPQHFGDGTRLSIL.

CDR3 nucleotides: TGTGCCAGCAGCATGCGACTAGCGGGCTCGAACACCGGGGAGCTGTTTTTT. Translated: CASSMRLAGSNTGELFF. The V call is TRBV7-3, the J call TRBJ2-2, with 10 positions matching TRBD2. CDR3 size: 17 residues. Germline-derived CDR1 and CDR2 are SGHTA and FQGTGA. The V gene end was trimmed by 5 bases and the J gene end by 0 bases; junction bases not matched to a gene: 6. Supplemented by reference TRBV7-3 and TRBJ2-2, the full variable domain reads GAGVSQTPSNKVTEKGKYVELRCDPISGHTALYWYRQSLGQGPEFLIYFQGTGAADDSGLPNDRFFAVRPEGSVSTLKIQRTERGDSAVYLCASSMRLAGSNTGELFFGEGSRLTVL.

This clonotype was seen just once. The chain combines TRBV4-1 with TRBJ2-7; 7 nucleotides line up with TRBD2. This CDR3 has 15 amino acids. The junction had 5 bases not matched to a gene; V was cut back by 0 bases and J by 3 bases. Germline V gives CDR1 MGHRA, CDR2 YSYEKL. The CDR3 is CASSQDPSGDYEQYF. The CDR3 region has the DNA TGCGCCAGCAGCCAAGATCCTAGCGGAGACTACGAGCAGTACTTC.

V usage is TRBV7-6 and J usage is TRBJ2-2; D is unclear. The germline V and J ends were trimmed by 2 bases and 4 bases, with 8 bases remaining between them. Germline assignment: CDR1 SGHVS and CDR2 FNYEAQ. CDR3 length equals 14 residues. As DNA, the CDR3 is TGTGCCAGCAGCTTATCGAGCAGCACCGGGGAGCTGTTTTTT. Residues: CASSLSSSTGELFF.

This sequence joins TRBV19 and TRBJ2-3; 9 positions agree with TRBD2. V lost 3 bases and J lost 4; bases outside the gene matches: 8. CDR1 and CDR2 from the germline V gene are LNHDA and SQIVND (reference sequence). The CDR3 length is 16 residues. CDR3 in amino acids: CASSMGLAFDPDTQYF. CDR3 nucleotides: TGTGCCAGTAGTATGGGACTAGCCTTCGACCCAGATACGCAGTATTTT.

The rearrangement uses TRBV27 and TRBJ2-3; 7 bases fit TRBD1. Trimming removed 0 bases from V and 1 base from J; junction bases left unmatched: 4. Germline V CDR1 and CDR2: MNHEY, SMNVEV (reference sequence). The CDR3 has 16 residues. The CDR3 bases are TGTGCCAGCAGTTTATCGGGCCAGGGGGGCACAGATACGCAGTATTTT. It translates to CASSLSGQGGTDTQYF.

In this sample, this clonotype turned up many times. This chain links TRBV6-2 or TRBV6-3 with TRBJ2-7, with TRBD2 matching 9 bases. Trimming took 9 bases from V and 3 from J; bases not matched to a gene: 15. CDR3 length: 16 residues. Germline-derived CDR1 and CDR2 are MNHEY and SVGEGT. CDR3 in DNA: TGTGCCAGTCATGCGGGGGGGACTAGCTCCGTCTACGAGCAGTACTTC. This codes for CASHAGGTSSVYEQYF.

The chain combines TRBV12-3 or TRBV12-4 with TRBJ2-5; TRBD1 might be the D (6 bases). The CDR3 is 16 amino acids. V lost 5 bases, J lost 0 bases, and 16 bases lay in between. The chain's CDR3 is CASSPRQALYQETQYF. As DNA, the CDR3 is TGTGCCAGCAGTCCACGACAGGCCTTGTACCAAGAGACCCAGTACTTC.

The chain has TRBV7-2 and TRBJ1-1; TRBD1 is a possible D gene (5 bases). V lost 1 base and J lost 7, with 10 bases in between. Germline values: CDR1 SGHTA, CDR2 FQGNSA. This CDR3 region has 13 residues. Here the CDR3 reads CASSLGTQDEAFF. For the CDR3, the DNA is TGTGCCAGCAGCTTAGGGACACAGGATGAAGCTTTCTTT.

The chain uses TRBV28 and TRBJ2-3; tentatively, D is TRBD2 (6 bases). The V gene lost 4 bases and the J gene lost 2 bases, with 19 bases spanning the gap. CDR3 length: 17 residues. The germline V gene has CDR1 MDHEN and CDR2 SYDVKM. The CDR3 nucleotides read TGTGCCAGCAGTTCCGCGGGGCAGCTGACGTTCACAGATACGCAGTATTTT. Protein sequence: CASSSAGQLTFTDTQYF.

This sequence joins TRBV19 and TRBJ2-5, with D possibly matching TRBD1 (6 bases). Trimming cost V 5 bases and J 4 bases, with 17 bases left between them. CDR3 length: 15 amino acids. Germline CDR1 LNHDA, CDR2 SQIVND (reference sequence). CDR3 in DNA: TGTGCCAGTAGTGAAAAGCTAAGGGGGTTAGAGACCCAGTACTTC. It codes for CASSEKLRGLETQYF.

V usage is TRBV5-5 and J usage is TRBJ2-1, with unresolved D. The CDR3 loop spans 16 amino acids. Trimming took 1 base from V and 1 from J, leaving 12 bases between them. Per the germline V gene, CDR1 is SGHKS and CDR2 is YYEKEE (reference sequence). Here the CDR3 reads CASSLIGDLSYNEQFF. The CDR3 nucleotides are TGTGCCAGCAGCTTGATAGGCGACCTATCCTACAATGAGCAGTTCTTC.

This clonotype came up a few times. The chain joins TRBV7-2 to TRBJ2-2; D unclear. The CDR3 loop spans 16 amino acids. Germline V gene data show CDR1 as SGHTA and CDR2 as FQGNSA. The V end was cut by 1 base, the J end by 0 bases, with 9 bases between. The CDR3 DNA reads TGTGCCAGCAGCTTAGATTATTTCGCGAACACCGGGGAGCTGTTTTTT. Protein: CASSLDYFANTGELFF.

The rearrangement uses TRBV20-1 and TRBJ2-7, with 11 bases identical to TRBD1. Germline assignment: CDR1 DFQATT and CDR2 SNEGSKA (reference sequence). CDR3 size: 15 residues. V trimming: 0 bases; J trimming: 3 bases; junction bases outside the gene matches: 4. The CDR3 bases are TGCAGTGCTAGAGATCGAGGGACAGGGGGCTACGAGCAGTACGTC. Its protein is CSARDRGTGGYEQYV.

This clonotype was detected once. This sequence joins TRBV28 and TRBJ2-1, with 8 bases lining up with TRBD1. The junction had 3 bases not matched to a gene; V was cut back by 1 base and J by 7 bases. This CDR3 spans 14 amino acids. Germline CDR1 reads MDHEN; CDR2 reads SYDVKM. The CDR3 nucleotides are TGTGCCAGCAGTTTATTACAGGGGGATAATGAGCAGTTCTTC. As protein: CASSLLQGDNEQFF.

The CDR3 DNA is TGTGCCAGCAGTGCTGCCTCCTACGAGCAGTACGTC. This sequence encodes CASSAASYEQYV. This chain links TRBV6-2 or TRBV6-3 with TRBJ2-7; D gene uncertain. Trimming took off 5 bases at V and 0 bases at J, with 5 bases between the two ends. CDR1 is MNHEY and CDR2 is SVGEGT in the germline V gene. This CDR3 spans 12 amino acids.

This clonotype appeared a few times. The rearrangement links TRBV7-9 to TRBJ2-7; D not resolved. Deletions cut 3 bases from V and 5 bases from J, with 14 bases between. Germline CDR1 and CDR2: SEHNR and FQNEAQ (reference sequence). CDR3 length: 14 residues. The CDR3 region has the DNA TGTGCCAGCAGCTTGGAACTCCTTAGGAACGAGCAGTACTTC. It codes for CASSLELLRNEQYF.

V usage is TRBV7-9 and J usage is TRBJ1-2; 8 nucleotides match TRBD1. Unmatched junction bases numbered 7, after V lost 4 bases and J lost 3 bases. CDR1 is SEHNR, CDR2 FQNEAQ, per germline (reference sequence). The CDR3 totals 15 residues. CDR3 amino acids: CASSSTRTGHYGYTF. The CDR3 coding sequence is TGTGCCAGCAGCTCCACCCGGACAGGGCACTATGGCTACACCTTC.

This chain uses TRBV4-1 with TRBJ1-1; TRBD1 is a possible D gene (5 bases). Germline assignment: CDR1 MGHRA and CDR2 YSYEKL. The CDR3 is 14 residues long. V shed 5 bases and J shed 2 bases, with 12 bases lying between them. Here the CDR3 reads CASSLDTGNTEAFF. The CDR3 nucleotides read TGCGCCAGCAGCTTGGACACAGGAAACACTGAAGCTTTCTTT.

V is TRBV6-2 or TRBV6-3 and J is TRBJ2-1; D possibly corresponds to TRBD1 (5 bases). V shed 6 bases and J shed 11 bases, with 14 bases lying between them. The CDR3 runs 12 residues. CDR1 is MNHEY, CDR2 SVGEGT, per germline. The CDR3 nucleotides read TGTGCCAGCAGAGGGGCCCCAATTAAGCAGTTCTTC. The encoded protein is CASRGAPIKQFF.

The chain links TRBV20-1 to TRBJ1-1; TRBD1 is a possible D gene (6 bases). The germline V gene encodes CDR1 DFQATT and CDR2 SNEGSKA (reference sequence). This CDR3 is built from 13 residues. Deletions cut 7 bases from V and 1 base from J, with 13 bases between. The CDR3 here is CSVHLTGNTEAFF. The DNA for the CDR3 is TGCAGTGTCCACTTGACAGGGAACACTGAAGCTTTCTTT.

This clonotype was counted between two and nine times. Here the CDR3 reads CASSISDPGEQYF. The CDR3 coding sequence is TGTGCCAGTAGTATATCGGACCCTGGGGAGCAGTACTTC. The V call is TRBV19, the J call TRBJ2-7, with D unclear. The CDR3 is 13 residues long. The V and J ends lost 2 bases and 7 bases respectively, with 12 bases between them. Germline lookup yields CDR1 LNHDA and CDR2 SQIVND (reference sequence). The whole variable domain, filled in from reference TRBV19 and TRBJ2-7, reads DGGITQSPKYLFRKEGQNVTLSCEQNLNHDAMYWYRQDPGQGLRLIYYSQIVNDFQKGDIAEGYSVSREKKESFPLTVTSAQKNPTAFYLCASSISDPGEQYFGPGTRLTVT.

The chain recombines TRBV6-1 with TRBJ2-5; D is unresolved. The CDR3 runs 11 residues. Trimming took off 3 bases at V and 5 bases at J, with 4 bases between the two ends. Germline V gives CDR1 MNHNS, CDR2 SASEGT. Here the CDR3 reads CASSDWETQYF. The CDR3 bases are TGTGCCAGCAGTGATTGGGAGACCCAGTACTTC.

The J gene is TRBJ2-5, the V gene TRBV6-2 or TRBV6-3, with a possible D match to TRBD1 (5 bases). V was pared by 6 bases and J by 1 base, with 9 bases between. Looked up from germline, CDR1 is MNHEY and CDR2 is SVGEGT. The CDR3 is 13 amino acids. The CDR3 bases are TGTGCCAGCAGGAAAACAGGCCAAGAGACCCAGTACTTC. This codes for CASRKTGQETQYF.